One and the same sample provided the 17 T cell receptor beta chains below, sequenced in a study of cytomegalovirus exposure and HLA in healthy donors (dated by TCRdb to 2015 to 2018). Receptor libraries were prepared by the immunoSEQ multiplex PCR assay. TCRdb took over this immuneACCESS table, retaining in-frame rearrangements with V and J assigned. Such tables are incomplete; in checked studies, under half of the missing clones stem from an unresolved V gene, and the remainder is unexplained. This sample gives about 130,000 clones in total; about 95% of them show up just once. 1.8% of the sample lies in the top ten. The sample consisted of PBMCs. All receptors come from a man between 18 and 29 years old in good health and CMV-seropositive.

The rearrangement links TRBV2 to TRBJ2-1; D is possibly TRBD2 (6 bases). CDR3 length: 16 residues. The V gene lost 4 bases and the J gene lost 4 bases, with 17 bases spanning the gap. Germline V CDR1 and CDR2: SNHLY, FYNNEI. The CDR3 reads CASSALDYSVYNEQFF. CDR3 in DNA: TGTGCCAGCAGTGCCTTGGACTATTCAGTGTACAATGAGCAGTTCTTC.

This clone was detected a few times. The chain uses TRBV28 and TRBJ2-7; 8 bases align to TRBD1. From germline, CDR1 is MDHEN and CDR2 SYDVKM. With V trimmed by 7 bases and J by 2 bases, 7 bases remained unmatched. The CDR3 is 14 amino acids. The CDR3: CASTLTGGTYEQYF. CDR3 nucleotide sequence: TGTGCCAGCACGCTAACAGGGGGAACCTACGAGCAGTACTTC. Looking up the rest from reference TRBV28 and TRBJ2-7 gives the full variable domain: DVKVTQSSRYLVKRTGEKVFLECVQDMDHENMFWYRQDPGLGLRLIYFSYDVKMKEKGDIPEGYSVSREKKERFSLILESASTNQTSMYLCASTLTGGTYEQYFGPGTRLTVT.

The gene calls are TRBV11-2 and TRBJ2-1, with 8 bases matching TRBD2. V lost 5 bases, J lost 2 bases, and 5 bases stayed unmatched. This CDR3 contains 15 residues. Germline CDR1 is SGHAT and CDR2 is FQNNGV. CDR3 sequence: CASSPTSGTYNEQFF. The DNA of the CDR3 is TGTGCCAGCAGCCCCACTAGCGGAACCTACAATGAGCAGTTCTTC.

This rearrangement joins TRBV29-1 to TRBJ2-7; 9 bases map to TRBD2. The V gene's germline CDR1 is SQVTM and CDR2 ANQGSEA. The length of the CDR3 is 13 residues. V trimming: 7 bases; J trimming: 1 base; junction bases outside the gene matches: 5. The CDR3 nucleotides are TGCAGCGCCCGGACTAGCGAATCCTACGAGCAGTACTTC. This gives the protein CSARTSESYEQYF.

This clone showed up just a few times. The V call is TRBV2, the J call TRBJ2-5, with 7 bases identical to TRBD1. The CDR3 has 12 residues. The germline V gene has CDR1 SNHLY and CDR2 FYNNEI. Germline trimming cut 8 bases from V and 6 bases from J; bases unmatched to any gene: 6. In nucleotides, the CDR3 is TGTGCCAGCCATAGGACAGGACAGACCCAGTACTTC. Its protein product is CASHRTGQTQYF.

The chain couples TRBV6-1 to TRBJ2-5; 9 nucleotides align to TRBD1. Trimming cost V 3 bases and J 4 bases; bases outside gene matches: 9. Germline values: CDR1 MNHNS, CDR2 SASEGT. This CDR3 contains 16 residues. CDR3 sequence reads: CASSDRYRTGVETQYF. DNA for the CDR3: TGTGCCAGCAGTGACCGATATAGGACAGGGGTAGAGACCCAGTACTTC.

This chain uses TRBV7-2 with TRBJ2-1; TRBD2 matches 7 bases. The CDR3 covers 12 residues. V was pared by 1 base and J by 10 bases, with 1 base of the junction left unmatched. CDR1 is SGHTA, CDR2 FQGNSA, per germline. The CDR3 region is CASSLGREEQFF. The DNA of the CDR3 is TGTGCCAGCAGCTTAGGGCGGGAGGAGCAGTTCTTC.

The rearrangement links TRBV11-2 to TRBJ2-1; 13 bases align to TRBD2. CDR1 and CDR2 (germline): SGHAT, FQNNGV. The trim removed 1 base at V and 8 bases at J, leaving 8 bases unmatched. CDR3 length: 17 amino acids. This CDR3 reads CASSLGWTSGSRYEQFF. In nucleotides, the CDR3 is TGTGCCAGCAGCTTAGGGTGGACTAGCGGGAGTAGGTATGAGCAGTTCTTC.

The CDR3 sequence: CASSKDSFNEKLFF. Here the CDR3 DNA reads TGTGCCAGCAGCAAGGACAGTTTTAATGAAAAACTGTTTTTT. The rearrangement joins TRBV2 to TRBJ1-4; D is possibly TRBD1 (6 bases). Germline V gene sequence: CDR1 SNHLY, CDR2 FYNNEI. V shed 6 bases and J shed 4 bases, with 12 bases lying between them. The CDR3 extends over 14 amino acids.

This CDR3 is CASTFSGAPYEQYF. For the CDR3, the DNA is TGTGCCAGCACCTTTAGCGGGGCTCCCTACGAGCAGTACTTC. This chain connects TRBV2 to TRBJ2-7; 8 bases are a match to TRBD2. The CDR3 runs to 14 residues. With 7 bases clipped from V and 2 bases from J, the junction kept 7 bases outside the gene matches. In germline, CDR1 is SNHLY, CDR2 FYNNEI.

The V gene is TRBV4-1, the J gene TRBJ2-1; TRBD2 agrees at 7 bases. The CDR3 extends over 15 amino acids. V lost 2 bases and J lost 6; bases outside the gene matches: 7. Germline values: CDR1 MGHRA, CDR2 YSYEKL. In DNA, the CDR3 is TGCGCCAGCAGCCAAATGGGGCTAGCGGCCAATGAGCAGTTCTTC. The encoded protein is CASSQMGLAANEQFF.

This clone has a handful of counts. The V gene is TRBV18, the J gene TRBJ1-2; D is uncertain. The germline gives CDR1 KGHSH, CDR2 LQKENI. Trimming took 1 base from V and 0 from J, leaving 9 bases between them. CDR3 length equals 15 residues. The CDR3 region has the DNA TGTGCCAGCTCACCACTCAGCGACGCTAACTATGGCTACACCTTC. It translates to CASSPLSDANYGYTF. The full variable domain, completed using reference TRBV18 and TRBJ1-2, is NAGVMQNPRHLVRRRGQEARLRCSPMKGHSHVYWYRQLPEEGLKFMVYLQKENIIDESGMPKERFSAEFPKEGPSILRIQQVVRGDSAAYFCASSPLSDANYGYTFGSGTRLTVV.

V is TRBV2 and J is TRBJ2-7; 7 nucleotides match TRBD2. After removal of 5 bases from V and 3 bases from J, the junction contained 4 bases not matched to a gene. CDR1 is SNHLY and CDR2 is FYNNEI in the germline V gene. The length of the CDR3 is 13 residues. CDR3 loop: CASSNGLVYEQYF. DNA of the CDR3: TGTGCCAGCAGTAACGGACTAGTCTACGAGCAGTACTTC.

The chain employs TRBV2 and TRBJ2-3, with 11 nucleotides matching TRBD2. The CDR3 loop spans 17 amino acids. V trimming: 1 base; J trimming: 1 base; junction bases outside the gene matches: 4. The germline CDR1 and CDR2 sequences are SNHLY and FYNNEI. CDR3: CASSEETSGSGTDTQYF. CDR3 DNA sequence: TGTGCCAGCAGTGAAGAAACTAGCGGGAGTGGCACAGATACGCAGTATTTT.

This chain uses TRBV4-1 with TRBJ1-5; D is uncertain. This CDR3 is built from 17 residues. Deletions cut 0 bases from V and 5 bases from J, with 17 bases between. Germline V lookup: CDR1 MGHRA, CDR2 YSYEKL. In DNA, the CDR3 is TGCGCCAGCAGCCAAGATGCGAGGGAAGGGCCGCATCAGCCCCAGCATTTT. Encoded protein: CASSQDAREGPHQPQHF.

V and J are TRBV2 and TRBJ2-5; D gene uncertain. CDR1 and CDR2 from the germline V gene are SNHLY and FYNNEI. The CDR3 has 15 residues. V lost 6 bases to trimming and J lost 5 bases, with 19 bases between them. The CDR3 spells CASRASVTATETQYF. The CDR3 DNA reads TGTGCCAGCAGAGCTTCGGTAACAGCCACGGAGACCCAGTACTTC. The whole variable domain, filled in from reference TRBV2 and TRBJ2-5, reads EPEVTQTPSHQVTQMGQEVILRCVPISNHLYFYWYRQILGQKVEFLVSFYNNEISEKSEIFDDQFSVERPDGSNFTLKIRSTKLEDSAMYFCASRASVTATETQYFGPGTRLLVL.

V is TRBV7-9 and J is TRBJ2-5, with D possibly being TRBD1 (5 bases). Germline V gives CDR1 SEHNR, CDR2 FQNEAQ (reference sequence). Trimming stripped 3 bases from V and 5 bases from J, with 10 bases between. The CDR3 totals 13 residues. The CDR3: CASSFPGQETQYF. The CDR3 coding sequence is TGTGCCAGCAGCTTTCCAGGGCAGGAGACCCAGTACTTC.